This entry features one T cell receptor beta chain sequence. This record belongs to a study of blood T cell repertoires in COVID-19. Ages ranged from about 18 to 89 years, with residence in 24 US areas. Categorization into cohorts depended on clinical history that participants reported. The recovered donors of Cohort 3 showed two negative PCRs, clearance, or symptom resolution. TCRdb's table, derived via immunoSEQ multiplex PCR, lists solely in-frame clones and lacks some. The sample holds fewer than 400,000 clones; approximately 87% are singletons and the top ten take roughly a tenth. Germline-derived CDR1 and CDR2 are MNHEY and SVGAGI. The CDR3 length is 15 residues. V was pared by 6 bases and J by 6 bases, with 9 bases of the junction left unmatched.

The clonotype originates from a woman in her 50s who had recovered from COVID-19. The sample comprised PBMCs or T cells enriched from blood (not recorded which). The V call is TRBV6-5, the J call TRBJ2-3, with TRBD2 matching over 10 bases. The CDR3 loop is CASRLSGGADDTQYF. In DNA form, the CDR3 reads TGTGCCAGCAGACTCAGCGGGGGGGCCGATGATACGCAGTATTTT.